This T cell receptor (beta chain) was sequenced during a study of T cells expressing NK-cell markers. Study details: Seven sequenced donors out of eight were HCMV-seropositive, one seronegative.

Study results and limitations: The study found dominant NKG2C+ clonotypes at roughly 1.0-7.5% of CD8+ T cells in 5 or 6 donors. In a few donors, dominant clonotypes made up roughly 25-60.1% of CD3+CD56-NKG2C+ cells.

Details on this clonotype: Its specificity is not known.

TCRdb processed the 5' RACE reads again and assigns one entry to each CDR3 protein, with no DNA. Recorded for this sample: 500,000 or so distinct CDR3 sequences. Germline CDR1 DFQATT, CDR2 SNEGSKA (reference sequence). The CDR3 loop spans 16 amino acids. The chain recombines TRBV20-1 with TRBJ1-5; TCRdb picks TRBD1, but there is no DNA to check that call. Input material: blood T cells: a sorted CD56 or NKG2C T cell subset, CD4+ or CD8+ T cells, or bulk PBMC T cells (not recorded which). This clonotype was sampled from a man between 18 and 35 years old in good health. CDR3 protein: CSARDRQGQGNQPQHF.